This T cell receptor beta chain was sequenced in a study of T cell repertoires in cytomegalovirus infection. Study summary: Indications came from public TCR beta signatures; they pointed to CMV infection and to a matching HLA type. Whole-study results and caveats: Ex vivo, HLA-C-restricted CMV-specific TCR beta clonotypes prevailed over the rest of the response. Cumulative public TCR beta family frequency identified CMV carriers with the relevant HLA.

In its sample, this clonotype was seen many times. Its antigen is not known. The CDR3 has 16 amino acids. CDR1 and CDR2 from the germline V gene are MNHEY and SVGEGT. The V end was cut by 6 bases, the J end by 2 bases, with 16 bases between. TCRdb fed the reads into MiXCR, producing one record per CDR3 protein. This sample has about 300,000 distinct CDR3 sequences, with about a tenth found just once. The sequenced sample consisted of PBMCs. The chain uses TRBV6-2 or TRBV6-3 and TRBJ2-2, with D unresolved. This TCR derives from a human donor in good health (CMV status not recorded). Some clones in this sample may be carry-over from other donors' samples. The CDR3 spells CASRRLSLTNTGELFF. Written as DNA, the CDR3 is TGTGCCAGCAGAAGACTCTCCCTTACTAACACCGGGGAGCTGTTTTTT.